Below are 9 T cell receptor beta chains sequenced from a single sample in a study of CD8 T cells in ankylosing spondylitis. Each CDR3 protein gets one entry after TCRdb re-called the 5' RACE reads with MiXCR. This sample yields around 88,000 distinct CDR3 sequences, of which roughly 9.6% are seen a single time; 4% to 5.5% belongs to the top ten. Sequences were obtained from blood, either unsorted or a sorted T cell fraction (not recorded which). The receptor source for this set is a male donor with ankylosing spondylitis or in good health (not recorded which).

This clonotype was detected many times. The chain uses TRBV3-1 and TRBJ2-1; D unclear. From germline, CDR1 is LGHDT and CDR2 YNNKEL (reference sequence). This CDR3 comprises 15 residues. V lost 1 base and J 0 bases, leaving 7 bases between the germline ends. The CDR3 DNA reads TGTGCCAGCAGCCAAGCACCCCTCTCCTACAATGAGCAGTTCTTC. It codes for CASSQAPLSYNEQFF.

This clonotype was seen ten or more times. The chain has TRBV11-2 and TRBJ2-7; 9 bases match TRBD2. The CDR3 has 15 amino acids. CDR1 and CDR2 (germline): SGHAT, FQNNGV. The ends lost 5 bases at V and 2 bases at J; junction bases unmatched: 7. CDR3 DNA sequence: TGTGCCAGCAGCCCCTCTAGCGGGACTCCCTACGAGCAGTACTTC. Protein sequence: CASSPSSGTPYEQYF.

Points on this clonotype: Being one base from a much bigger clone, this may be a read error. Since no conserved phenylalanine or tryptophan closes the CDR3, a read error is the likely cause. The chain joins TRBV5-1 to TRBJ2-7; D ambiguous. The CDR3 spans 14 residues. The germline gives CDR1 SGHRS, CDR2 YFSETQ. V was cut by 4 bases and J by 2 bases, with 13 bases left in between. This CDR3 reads CASSPSPVAYEQYS. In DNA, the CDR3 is TGCGCCAGCAGCCCATCCCCGGTCGCCTACGAGCAGTACTCC.

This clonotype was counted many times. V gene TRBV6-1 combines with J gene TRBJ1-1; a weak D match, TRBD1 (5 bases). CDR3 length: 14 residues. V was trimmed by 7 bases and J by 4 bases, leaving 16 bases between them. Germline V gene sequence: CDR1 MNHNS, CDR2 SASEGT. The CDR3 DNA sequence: TGTGCCAGCATTCGGGAACGGGGCGGCACTGAAGCTTTCTTT. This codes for CASIRERGGTEAFF.

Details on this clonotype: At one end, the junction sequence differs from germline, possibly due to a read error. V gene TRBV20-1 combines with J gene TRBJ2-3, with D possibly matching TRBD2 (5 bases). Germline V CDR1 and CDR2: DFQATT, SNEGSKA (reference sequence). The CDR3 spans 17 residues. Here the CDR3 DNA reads TGCTGTGCCGAGAGCGGTCACCTTTTGGGGTCAGTTGATACGCAGTATTTT. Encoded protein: CCAESGHLLGSVDTQYF.

CDR3 sequence (DNA): TGTGCCAGCGCCGAAAGCAGGGAGAATGAGCAGTTCTTC. Protein: CASAESRENEQFF. The gene calls are TRBV7-2 and TRBJ2-1; D may match TRBD1 or TRBD2 (5 bases each). The V and J ends lost 8 bases and 7 bases respectively, with 15 bases between them. The length of the CDR3 is 13 residues. Germline values: CDR1 SGHTA, CDR2 FQGNSA.

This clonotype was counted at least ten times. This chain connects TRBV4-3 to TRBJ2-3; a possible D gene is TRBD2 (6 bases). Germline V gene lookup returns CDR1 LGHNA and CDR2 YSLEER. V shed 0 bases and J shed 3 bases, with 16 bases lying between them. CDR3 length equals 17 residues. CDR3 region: CASSQERWRGGTDTQYF. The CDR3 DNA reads TGCGCCAGCAGCCAAGAGCGTTGGCGGGGCGGTACAGATACGCAGTATTTT.

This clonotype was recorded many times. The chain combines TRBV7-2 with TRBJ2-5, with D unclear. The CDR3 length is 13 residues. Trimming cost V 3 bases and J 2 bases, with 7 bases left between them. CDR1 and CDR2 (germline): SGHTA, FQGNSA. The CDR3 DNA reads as TGTGCCAGCAGCTTTGGCCGTCAAGAGACCCAGTACTTC. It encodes CASSFGRQETQYF.

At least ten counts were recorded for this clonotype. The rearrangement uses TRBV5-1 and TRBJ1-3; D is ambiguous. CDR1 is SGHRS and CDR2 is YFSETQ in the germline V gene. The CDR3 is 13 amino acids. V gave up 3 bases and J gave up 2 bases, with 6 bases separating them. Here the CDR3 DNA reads TGCGCCAGCAGCTCTGGGCCTGGAAACACCATATATTTT. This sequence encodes CASSSGPGNTIYF.